This entry describes one TCR beta chain. The data are from a study of OX40 agonist ivuxolimab in advanced cancers. About the study: Three partial responders included one hepatocellular carcinoma patient and two cutaneous melanoma patients.

Patients were ruled out by autoimmune disease history or systemic immunosuppression. Sequenced by immunoSEQ multiplex PCR; TCRdb stores in-frame clones only, minus some. The table shows around 60,000 clones, with about 82% occurring only once. Trimming cost V 6 bases and J 1 base, with 3 bases left between them. The CDR3 has 11 amino acids. The germline CDR1 and CDR2 sequences are SGHVS and FNYEAQ. The TCR originated in an adult with an advanced solid tumor such as melanoma, head and neck, liver or kidney cancer. The input for sequencing was CD4+ or CD8+ T cells sorted from blood, taken in a trial of the OX40 agonist ivuxolimab. V and J are TRBV7-6 and TRBJ1-1, with D hard to call. The CDR3 nucleotides are TGTGCCAGCAGACAGAACACTGAAGCTTTCTTT. It specifies CASRQNTEAFF.